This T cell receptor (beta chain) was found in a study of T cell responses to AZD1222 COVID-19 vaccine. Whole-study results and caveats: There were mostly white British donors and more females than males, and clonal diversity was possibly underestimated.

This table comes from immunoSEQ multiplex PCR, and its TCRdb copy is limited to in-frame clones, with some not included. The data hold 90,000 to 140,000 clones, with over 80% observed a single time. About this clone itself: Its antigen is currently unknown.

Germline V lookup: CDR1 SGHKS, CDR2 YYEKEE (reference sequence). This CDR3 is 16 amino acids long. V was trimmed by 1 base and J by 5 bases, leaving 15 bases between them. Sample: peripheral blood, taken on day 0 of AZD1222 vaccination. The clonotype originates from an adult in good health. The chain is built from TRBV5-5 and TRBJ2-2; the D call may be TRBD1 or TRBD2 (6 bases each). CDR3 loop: CASSLSGGAGTGELFF. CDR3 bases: TGTGCCAGCAGCTTGTCTGGGGGCGCGGGGACCGGGGAGCTGTTTTTT.